A single sample gave rise to the 4 T cell receptor beta chains below, sequenced in a study of cytomegalovirus exposure and HLA in healthy donors. The PCR used 60 Vbeta and 13 Jbeta primers. Produced via immunoSEQ multiplex PCR; TCRdb's table is partial and in-frame only. Altogether over 100,000 clones are present, approximately 70% being singletons, with the ten largest covering 5% to 7%. Sequenced material: PBMCs. These receptors all stem from a woman aged 70-85 years in good health and CMV-seropositive.

The chain has TRBV5-8 and TRBJ2-5, with 8 positions matching TRBD2. V gave up 4 bases and J gave up 7 bases; unmatched junction bases: 12. The CDR3 spans 15 residues. Germline V gene sequence: CDR1 SGHTS, CDR2 YDEGEE. CDR3 loop: CASSPGTSSRATQYF. As DNA, the CDR3 is TGTGCCAGCAGCCCCGGGACTAGTTCACGCGCGACCCAGTACTTC.

This clone was counted a few times. This chain uses TRBV10-3 with TRBJ2-1; 9 bases are shared with TRBD1. This CDR3 is built from 13 residues. CDR1 ENHRY and CDR2 SYGVKD come from the germline V gene. J lost 6 bases, V lost 6 bases, and 3 bases had no gene match. CDR3 in DNA: TGTGCCATCAGACGGACAGGGGTCAATGAGCAGTTCTTC. Protein sequence: CAIRRTGVNEQFF.

About this clone: Other DNA sequences of this sample code for an identical CDR3. The chain employs TRBV19 and TRBJ1-1; possible D gene TRBD1, 6 bases. The germline V and J ends were trimmed by 2 bases and 1 base, with 11 bases remaining between them. Looked up from germline, CDR1 is LNHDA and CDR2 is SQIVND (reference sequence). The CDR3 covers 15 residues. The CDR3 spells CASSIRGQGNTEAFF. Written as DNA, the CDR3 is TGTGCCAGTAGTATAAGGGGACAAGGGAACACTGAAGCTTTCTTT.

This clone has a handful of counts. The rearrangement links TRBV11-3 to TRBJ2-3, with 7 bases identical to TRBD1. V was pared by 4 bases and J by 5 bases, with 6 bases of the junction left unmatched. Per germline, CDR1 SGHNT and CDR2 YENEEA. This CDR3 contains 14 residues. This chain's CDR3 is CASSSGQVRDTQYF. Written as DNA, the CDR3 is TGTGCCAGCAGCTCAGGACAGGTTCGAGATACGCAGTATTTT.